These T cell receptor beta chains were read from a single sample in a study of shared clonotypes between healthy human individuals. Here immunoSEQ multiplex PCR was the method, and the copy in TCRdb shows in-frame clones only, minus some. Among fewer than 3 million clones listed, about 90% were seen once. Sequenced: naive CD4+ T cells from PBMCs. Receptors were obtained from a man between 18 and 35 years old in good health. Some clones in this sample may be carry-over from other donors' samples. The CDR3 runs from the conserved cysteine through the conserved F or W. Each record gives: V gene, clone size, D gene, J gene, CDR3 DNA, CDR3 protein. The D gene is left open where the match is weak. Clone sizes are given selectively: once, few, many, or a class where the clone is expanded.

>TRBV27|few|-|TRBJ2-3
TGTGCCAGCACCCCCGGGACTAGCACAGATACGCAGTATTTT
CASTPGTSTDTQYF
>TRBV2|-|-|TRBJ1-1
TGTGCCAGCAGCCCGGACGGGGAAATCACTGAAGCTTTCTTT
CASSPDGEITEAFF
>TRBV5-1|-|TRBD2|TRBJ2-7
TGCGCCAGCAGCTACGGGACTAGCTCCTACGAGCAGTACTTC
CASSYGTSSYEQYF
>TRBV4-2|-|-|TRBJ2-3
TGTGCCAGCAGCCAAGTCCCGGGCGGGGACGTTGGGAAGTATTTT
CASSQVPGGDVGKYF
>TRBV28|-|-|TRBJ1-5
TGTGCCAGCAGCCCCGGCGGAAATAGCAATCAGCCCCAGCATTTT
CASSPGGNSNQPQHF
>TRBV7-9|-|TRBD2|TRBJ2-7
TGTGCCAGCAGCGACGGGGTGGGACTAGCGGATCCCTACGAGCAGTACTTC
CASSDGVGLADPYEQYF
>TRBV11-2|-|-|TRBJ2-3
TGTGCCAGCAGCCCCATAGCGGCTAGCACAGATACGCAGTATTTT
CASSPIAASTDTQYF
>TRBV19|-|-|TRBJ2-5
TGTGCCAGTAGTATTCGTGGGCGAGGGGAGACCCAGTACTTC
CASSIRGRGETQYF
>TRBV5-1|-|-|TRBJ1-1
TGCGCCAGCAGCCTGGGGGGCGTGAACACTGAAGCTTTCTTT
CASSLGGVNTEAFF
>TRBV28|-|-|TRBJ2-7
TGTGCCAGCAGTAAAACCGGGACACTTACCTACGAGCAGTACTTC
CASSKTGTLTYEQYF
>TRBV11-2|once|-|TRBJ2-7
TGTGCCAGCAGCTTAGGGAGCAGGGTCTACGAGCAGTACTTC
CASSLGSRVYEQYF
>TRBV6-6|-|TRBD1|TRBJ1-1
TGTGCCAGCAGTCCCCGGAGGACAGGTTGGACTGAAGCTTTCTTT
CASSPRRTGWTEAFF
>TRBV27|-|TRBD2|TRBJ2-1
TGTGCCAGCAAAACCGGGACTAGCACCTACAATGAGCAGTTCTTC
CASKTGTSTYNEQFF
>TRBV6-1|-|-|TRBJ1-5
TGTGCCAGCAGTGAGCGGGGGTGGAATCAGCCCCAGCATTTT
CASSERGWNQPQHF
>TRBV29-1|once|TRBD2|TRBJ2-1
TGCAGCGTTGAGGGGACTAGCGGATACAATGAGCAGTTCTTC
CSVEGTSGYNEQFF
>TRBV12-5|-|-|TRBJ1-5
TGTGCTAGTGGTTTGCAGGTCTGGGGGGCAAGCAATCAGCCCCAGCATTTT
CASGLQVWGASNQPQHF
>TRBV5-1|-|-|TRBJ2-5
TGCGCCAGCAGCCCGCAGACTGTCGAGGGAGAGACCCAGTACTTC
CASSPQTVEGETQYF
>TRBV7-8|-|TRBD2|TRBJ2-2
TGTGCCAGCAGCCCCGGACTAGCGGGAGGGCATAGCACCGGGGAGCTGTTTTTT
CASSPGLAGGHSTGELFF
>TRBV5-6|-|-|TRBJ2-5
TGTGCCAGCAGCTTGGCCAAAGGGGCTGGCACTCCAGAGACCCAGTACTTC
CASSLAKGAGTPETQYF
>TRBV6-5|-|-|TRBJ2-7
TGTGCCAGCAGTTACTCGAAAGCGGCCCCCTACGAGCAGTACTTC
CASSYSKAAPYEQYF
>TRBV5-1|-|-|TRBJ2-1
TGCGCCAGCAGCTTGGGGACTTATAATGAGCAGTTCTTC
CASSLGTYNEQFF
>TRBV7-9|few|-|TRBJ1-1
TGTGCCAGCAAGTTGGGGGGGAACACTGAAGCTTTCTTT
CASKLGGNTEAFF
>TRBV27|once|TRBD2|TRBJ2-7
TGTGCCAGCAGGACGGGACTAGCGGGGCCTGACGCTTACGAGCAGTACTTC
CASRTGLAGPDAYEQYF
>TRBV5-6|-|-|TRBJ2-3
TGTGCCAGCAGCACAGTAAGTCCCAATACGCAGTATTTT
CASSTVSPNTQYF
>TRBV14|once|TRBD1|TRBJ1-2
TGTGCCAGCAGCCAAGCCGGGACAGTGACCCATGGCTACACCTTC
CASSQAGTVTHGYTF
>TRBV5-8|-|-|TRBJ2-2
TGTGCCAGCAGCCTAGGGACGGCGAACACCGGGGAGCTGTTTTTT
CASSLGTANTGELFF
>TRBV4-1|-|-|TRBJ1-2
TGCGCCAGCAGCGCGCCAGGGACCGCTAACTATGGCTACACCTTC
CASSAPGTANYGYTF
>TRBV4-1|once|TRBD1|TRBJ1-4
TGCGCCAGCAGCCAAGTCGGGACAGGGGGCGAAAAACTGTTTTTT
CASSQVGTGGEKLFF
>TRBV14|-|-|TRBJ2-3
TGTGCCAGCAGCCACGGGAGCCTCAACCGGGGGACGCAGTATTTT
CASSHGSLNRGTQYF
>TRBV6-5|-|-|TRBJ2-1
TGTGCCAGCAGCCCCGTGGGCAATGAGCAGTTCTTC
CASSPVGNEQFF
>TRBV28|-|TRBD2|TRBJ2-5
TGTGCCAGCAGTTCAGCGGGAGTGGAGACCCAGTACTTC
CASSSAGVETQYF
>TRBV6-1|-|-|TRBJ2-3
TGTGCCAGCAGTGAGATTCCTCGTGGCCGCACAGATACGCAGTATTTT
CASSEIPRGRTDTQYF
>TRBV9|-|TRBD2|TRBJ2-5
TGTGCCAGCAGCGGACCCACTAGCGGGGCCATCCAAGAGACCCAGTACTTC
CASSGPTSGAIQETQYF
>TRBV29-1|-|TRBD1|TRBJ1-1
TGCAGCGTCTGGGACAGGGACACTGAAGCTTTCTTT
CSVWDRDTEAFF
>TRBV18|-|-|TRBJ2-1
TGTGCCAGCTCACCACCGGGGATAAATGAGCAGTTCTTC
CASSPPGINEQFF
>TRBV30|-|-|TRBJ1-3
TGTGCCTGGAGTGTAGGGTACTCCTCTGGAAACACCATATATTTT
CAWSVGYSSGNTIYF
>TRBV7-7|once|-|TRBJ2-5
TGTGCCAGCAGCTCAACAGGGTCCCCCCAAGAGACCCAGTACTTC
CASSSTGSPQETQYF
>TRBV6-5|-|-|TRBJ2-5
TGTGCCAGCAGTTACCACCAAGAGAACCAAGAGACCCAGTACTTC
CASSYHQENQETQYF
>TRBV7-6|-|-|TRBJ1-5
TGTGCCAGCAGCTTAGGTCCCCGACATAGCAATCAGCCCCAGCATTTT
CASSLGPRHSNQPQHF
>TRBV28|-|TRBD1|TRBJ2-4
TGTGCCAGCAGTGGACAGGGCATGGCCAAAAACATTCAGTACTTC
CASSGQGMAKNIQYF
>TRBV7-3|-|-|TRBJ2-3
TGTGCCAGCAGCTTAGCGGGCCTGGCAGATACGCAGTATTTT
CASSLAGLADTQYF
>TRBV7-2|-|TRBD2|TRBJ2-3
TGTGCCAGCAGCCCCAGCGGGAGGGCCCCAGATACGCAGTATTTT
CASSPSGRAPDTQYF
>TRBV14|few|TRBD1|TRBJ2-7
TGTGCCAGCAGCTCCCTGGACAGGGGGCGACACGAGCAGTACTTC
CASSSLDRGRHEQYF
>TRBV6-6|-|-|TRBJ1-2
TGTGCCAGCAGTTACCAGAACACTTACTATGGCTACACCTTC
CASSYQNTYYGYTF
>TRBV2|-|TRBD2|TRBJ2-2
TGTGCCAGCAGTAGAGGACTAGCGGCGAACACCGGGGAGCTGTTTTTT
CASSRGLAANTGELFF
>TRBV5-1|-|-|TRBJ2-5
TGCGCCAGCAGCGCTCAGGGGTCCCAAGAGACCCAGTACTTC
CASSAQGSQETQYF
>TRBV6-1|-|-|TRBJ1-5
TGTGCCACCCCAGTGAGTCTAGGGCTGGATCAGCCCCAGCATTTT
CATPVSLGLDQPQHF
>TRBV19|-|-|TRBJ1-5
TGTGCCAGTAGTTGGGTCGCAAATCAGCCCCAGCATTTT
CASSWVANQPQHF
>TRBV29-1|-|-|TRBJ2-5
TGCAGCGTTGACAGGGGATACCAAGAGACCCAGTACTTC
CSVDRGYQETQYF
>TRBV18|-|TRBD2|TRBJ2-7
TGTGCCAGCTCACCACGGCAAGCGGGAGGGCTGAGCGAGCAGTACTTC
CASSPRQAGGLSEQYF
>TRBV5-1|-|TRBD2|TRBJ2-2
TGCGCCAGCATAGGGGGACTAGCGGGACCGAACACCGGGGAGCTGTTTTTT
CASIGGLAGPNTGELFF
>TRBV6-1|-|-|TRBJ2-7
TGTGCCAGCAGTGAAAGGTGGAGTTTGAACTACGAGCAGTACTTC
CASSERWSLNYEQYF
>TRBV7-8|-|-|TRBJ1-1
TGTGCCAGCAGTGCACTAGGGGTGCTAATGAACACTGAAGCTTTCTTT
CASSALGVLMNTEAFF
>TRBV28|-|TRBD1|TRBJ2-5
TGTGCCAGCAGTCACCCGACAGGGTTGAGTTTGAAATCGGAGACCCAGTACTTC
CASSHPTGLSLKSETQYF
>TRBV28|-|-|TRBJ2-1
TGTGCCAGCAGGCCTGGGGTAGCGGCTTACAATGAGCAGTTCTTC
CASRPGVAAYNEQFF